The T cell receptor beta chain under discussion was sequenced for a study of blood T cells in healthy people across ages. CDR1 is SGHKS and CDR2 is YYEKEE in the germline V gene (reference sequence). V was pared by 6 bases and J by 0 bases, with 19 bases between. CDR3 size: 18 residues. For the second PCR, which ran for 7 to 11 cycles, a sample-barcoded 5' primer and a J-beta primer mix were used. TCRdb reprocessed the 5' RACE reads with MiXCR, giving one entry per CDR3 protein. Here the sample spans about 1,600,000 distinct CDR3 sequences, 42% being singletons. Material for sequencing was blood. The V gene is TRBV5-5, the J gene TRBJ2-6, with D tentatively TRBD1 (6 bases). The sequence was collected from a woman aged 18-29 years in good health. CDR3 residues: CASNGEWTAASGANVLTF. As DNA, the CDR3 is TGTGCCAGCAATGGTGAATGGACAGCTGCCTCTGGGGCCAACGTCCTGACTTTC.